The next 20 T cell receptor beta chains were all read from a single sample in a study of cytotoxic CD8 clonotypes in ibrutinib-treated CLL. The repertoire was sequenced with immunoSEQ multiplex PCR; TCRdb's copy has only in-frame clones and lacks some. The data contain some 200,000 clones, approximately 75% of them seen just once; the ten biggest clones take up approximately 10%. Sequenced material: PBMCs, taken after 12 months of ibrutinib treatment. These TCRs come from a human donor with chronic lymphocytic leukemia.

The chain couples TRBV6-1 to TRBJ2-7; a possible D gene is TRBD1 (5 bases). CDR3 length: 13 amino acids. The germline CDR1 and CDR2 sequences are MNHNS and SASEGT. The V gene lost 7 bases and the J gene lost 0 bases, with 10 bases spanning the gap. CDR3 nucleotide sequence: TGTGCCAGCACAAAGGACAACTCCTACGAGCAGTACTTC. Translated, it gives CASTKDNSYEQYF.

This CDR3 reads CASSAAEPYEQYF. DNA for the CDR3: TGTGCCAGCAGTGCAGCGGAGCCCTACGAGCAGTACTTC. The chain joins TRBV9 to TRBJ2-7; maybe TRBD2 (5 bases). Trimming removed 5 bases from V and 2 bases from J, with 11 bases in between. The CDR3 loop spans 13 amino acids. Germline-derived CDR1 and CDR2 are SGDLS and YYNGEE.

A single count supports this clone. The chain joins TRBV11-2 to TRBJ1-1; 7 bases fit TRBD1. From germline, CDR1 is SGHAT and CDR2 FQNNGV. V was clipped by 1 base and J by 2 bases; unmatched bases: 1. This CDR3 comprises 14 residues. DNA for the CDR3: TGTGCCAGCAGCTTAGGGACAGGTAACACTGAAGCTTTCTTT. It encodes CASSLGTGNTEAFF.

This chain links TRBV25-1 with TRBJ2-3; TRBD2 matches 7 bases. V gave up 4 bases and J gave up 6 bases; unmatched junction bases: 4. This CDR3 spans 13 amino acids. In germline, CDR1 is MGHDK, CDR2 SYGVNS. The CDR3: CASSASGGDTQYF. The CDR3 DNA reads as TGTGCCAGCAGTGCTAGCGGTGGGGATACGCAGTATTTT.

V gene TRBV27 combines with J gene TRBJ1-5; D not certain. CDR3 length: 16 residues. CDR1 MNHEY and CDR2 SMNVEV come from the germline V gene (reference sequence). Trimming left V 4 bases short and J 0 bases short, with 13 bases between. CDR3 residues: CASSSTGVYSNQPQHF. Written as DNA, the CDR3 is TGTGCCAGCAGTTCGACCGGGGTTTATAGCAATCAGCCCCAGCATTTT.

CDR3 residues: CASSPGRRGSPLHF. CDR3 DNA: TGTGCCAGCAGTCCCGGAAGGCGGGGATCACCCCTCCACTTT. This chain uses TRBV6-5 with TRBJ1-6, with D hard to call. The CDR3 is made up of 14 amino acids. V lost 5 bases and J lost 10, with 15 bases in between. Germline assignment: CDR1 MNHEY and CDR2 SVGAGI.

The chain joins TRBV28 to TRBJ2-7, with 11 positions matching TRBD1. CDR3 length equals 14 residues. V trimming: 4 bases; J trimming: 3 bases; junction bases outside the gene matches: 2. Germline values: CDR1 MDHEN, CDR2 SYDVKM. The chain's CDR3 is CASSSGTGGYEQYF. CDR3 nucleotides: TGTGCCAGCAGTTCCGGGACAGGGGGCTACGAGCAGTACTTC. The complete variable domain, with remaining parts taken from reference TRBV28 and TRBJ2-7, reads DVKVTQSSRYLVKRTGEKVFLECVQDMDHENMFWYRQDPGLGLRLIYFSYDVKMKEKGDIPEGYSVSREKKERFSLILESASTNQTSMYLCASSSGTGGYEQYFGPGTRLTVT.

The rearrangement joins TRBV13 to TRBJ2-3, with 11 nucleotides matching TRBD2. V shed 1 base and J 4 bases; nucleotides not matched to a gene: 7. Germline V lookup: CDR1 PRHDT, CDR2 FYEKMQ (reference sequence). The CDR3 runs to 17 residues. The CDR3 protein is CASSLVLLAGGPDTQYF. The CDR3 DNA sequence: TGTGCCAGCAGCTTAGTCCTTCTAGCGGGGGGTCCAGATACGCAGTATTTT.

V and J are TRBV29-1 and TRBJ1-1, with no clear D. This CDR3 contains 12 residues. V lost 3 bases, J lost 8 bases, and 13 bases lay in between. The V gene's germline CDR1 is SQVTM and CDR2 ANQGSEA. The CDR3 region has the DNA TGCAGCGTTGACCGGCGGATTAACGAAGCTTTCTTT. Protein product: CSVDRRINEAFF.

This chain joins TRBV6-5 and TRBJ2-7; D not resolved. V lost 6 bases, J lost 7 bases, and 19 bases lay in between. This CDR3 has 14 residues. From germline, CDR1 is MNHEY and CDR2 SVGAGI. The CDR3 DNA sequence: TGTGCCAGCAGACCCACCGGGTGGACGCGTGAGCAGTACTTC. It translates to CASRPTGWTREQYF.

This clone was recorded a few times. The rearrangement joins TRBV7-9 to TRBJ2-7, with no clear D. With 6 bases removed from V and 2 bases from J, the gap between germline ends came to 20 bases. The CDR3 consists of 16 residues. The V gene's germline CDR1 is SEHNR and CDR2 FQNEAQ (reference sequence). The CDR3 is CASSQFTGLPPYEQYF. CDR3 bases: TGTGCCAGCAGTCAGTTTACCGGGCTCCCGCCCTACGAGCAGTACTTC.

The J gene is TRBJ2-5, the V gene TRBV19; 7 bases agree with TRBD1. This CDR3 comprises 15 residues. Germline V gene data show CDR1 as LNHDA and CDR2 as SQIVND (reference sequence). J gave up 4 bases and V 2 bases, and 7 bases lay outside the gene matches. This CDR3 reads CASSIPDRVVETQYF. CDR3 nucleotide sequence: TGTGCCAGTAGTATACCCGACAGGGTGGTAGAGACCCAGTACTTC. The full variable domain, its missing parts supplied by reference TRBV19 and TRBJ2-5, is DGGITQSPKYLFRKEGQNVTLSCEQNLNHDAMYWYRQDPGQGLRLIYYSQIVNDFQKGDIAEGYSVSREKKESFPLTVTSAQKNPTAFYLCASSIPDRVVETQYFGPGTRLLVL.

The gene calls are TRBV25-1 and TRBJ2-4, with a weak D call TRBD2 (5 bases). Germline loops: CDR1 MGHDK, CDR2 SYGVNS. The CDR3 loop spans 13 amino acids. The ends were cut back, 3 bases at V and 8 bases at J, with 11 bases in the middle. The CDR3 reads CASSEGGRDIQYF. The DNA of the CDR3 is TGTGCCAGCAGTGAGGGTGGGCGGGACATTCAGTACTTC. Looking up the rest from reference TRBV25-1 and TRBJ2-4 gives the full variable domain: EADIYQTPRYLVIGTGKKITLECSQTMGHDKMYWYQQDPGMELHLIHYSYGVNSTEKGDLSSESTVSRIRTEHFPLTLESARPSHTSQYLCASSEGGRDIQYFGAGTRLSVL.

V is TRBV2 and J is TRBJ1-1; the D gene is possibly TRBD1 (5 bases). The V end lost 3 bases, the J end lost 14 bases, and 13 bases lay between the germline ends. Germline V gives CDR1 SNHLY, CDR2 FYNNEI. The CDR3 sequence is 11 residues long. CDR3 DNA sequence: TGTGCCAGCAGTGACAGGGTTAAGGTCTTCTTT. Amino acid sequence: CASSDRVKVFF. The whole variable domain, remainder taken from reference TRBV2 and TRBJ1-1, is EPEVTQTPSHQVTQMGQEVILRCVPISNHLYFYWYRQILGQKVEFLVSFYNNEISEKSEIFDDQFSVERPDGSNFTLKIRSTKLEDSAMYFCASSDRVKVFFGQGTRLTVV.

The gene calls are TRBV11-2 and TRBJ1-4, with D possibly matching TRBD1 (5 bases). Trimming shortened V by 5 bases and J by 8 bases, and 15 bases separated the two germline ends. Germline V gene data show CDR1 as SGHAT and CDR2 as FQNNGV. The CDR3 runs to 14 residues. CDR3 protein: CASSPIPGGEKLFF. CDR3 nucleotides: TGTGCCAGCAGCCCTATCCCCGGGGGGGAAAAACTGTTTTTT.

The chain couples TRBV29-1 to TRBJ2-6; 7 nucleotides agree with TRBD1. Germline V gene sequence: CDR1 SQVTM, CDR2 ANQGSEA. The CDR3 runs 15 residues. Trimming cost V 6 bases and J 0 bases; bases outside gene matches: 5. This chain's CDR3 is CSVYRGRSGANVLTF. In nucleotides, the CDR3 is TGCAGCGTCTACAGGGGACGCTCTGGGGCCAACGTCCTGACTTTC.

The gene calls are TRBV5-4 and TRBJ2-1; a possible D gene is TRBD1 (5 bases). Germline V CDR1 and CDR2: SGHNT, YYREEE (reference sequence). The ends were cut back, 4 bases at V and 4 bases at J, with 21 bases in the middle. This CDR3 is built from 17 residues. In DNA form, the CDR3 reads TGTGCCAGCAGCCAAGGACAAATCATTACGAGATACAATGAGCAGTTCTTC. As protein: CASSQGQIITRYNEQFF.

The chain couples TRBV27 to TRBJ2-1; 9 nucleotides align to TRBD2. This CDR3 comprises 20 residues. The germline V gene has CDR1 MNHEY and CDR2 SMNVEV (reference sequence). The V and J ends lost 5 bases and 0 bases, in that order; junction bases with no gene match: 17. For the CDR3, the DNA is TGTGCCAGCAGTCCGAGATGGGCTAGCGGGACGTTAAACTCCTACAATGAGCAGTTCTTC. Its translation is CASSPRWASGTLNSYNEQFF.

The chain has TRBV27 and TRBJ2-1; 11 nucleotides match TRBD1. J was trimmed by 7 bases and V by 2 bases; bases with no gene match: 4. The CDR3 is 15 residues long. Germline CDR1 MNHEY, CDR2 SMNVEV (reference sequence). DNA for the CDR3: TGTGCCAGCAGTTTAGGGACAGGGGGGATGAATGAGCAGTTCTTC. It translates to CASSLGTGGMNEQFF.

The rearrangement joins TRBV6-5 to TRBJ1-1; no reliable D call. The germline V gene encodes CDR1 MNHEY and CDR2 SVGAGI. The V gene lost 5 bases and the J gene lost 7 bases, with 8 bases spanning the gap. The CDR3 sequence is 11 residues long. DNA for the CDR3: TGTGCCAGCAGTACGGCGATTGAAGCTTTCTTT. It is translated as CASSTAIEAFF.